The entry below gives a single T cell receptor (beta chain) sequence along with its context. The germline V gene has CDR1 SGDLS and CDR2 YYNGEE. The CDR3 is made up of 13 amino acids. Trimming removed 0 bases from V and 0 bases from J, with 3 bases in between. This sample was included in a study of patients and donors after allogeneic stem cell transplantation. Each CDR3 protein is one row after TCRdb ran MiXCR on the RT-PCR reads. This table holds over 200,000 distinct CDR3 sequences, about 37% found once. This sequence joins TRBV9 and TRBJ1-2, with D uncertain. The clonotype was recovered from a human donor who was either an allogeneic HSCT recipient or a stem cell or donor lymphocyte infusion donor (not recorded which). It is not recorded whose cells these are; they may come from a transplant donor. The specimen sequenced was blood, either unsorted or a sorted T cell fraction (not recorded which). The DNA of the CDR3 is TGTGCCAGCAGCGTAGAGACTAACTATGGCTACACCTTC. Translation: CASSVETNYGYTF.